This is a list of T cell receptor beta chains from one sample in a study of blood T cell repertoires in COVID-19. The assay was immunoSEQ multiplex PCR, and TCRdb's table has in-frame clones only and misses some. The repertoire holds over 200,000 clones, with about 85% as singletons. Sequenced input: PBMCs or T cells enriched from blood (not recorded which). These receptors all stem from a man between 40 and 49 years old who had recovered from COVID-19. Each CDR3 is given with its conserved first and last residue.

j_call,cdr3_length,v_call,cdr3_aa
TRBJ1-2,12,TRBV6-5,CASTKPNYGYTF
TRBJ1-4,17,TRBV5-1,CASSSTSTAWRGEKLFF
TRBJ2-1,17,TRBV14,CASSQDRGTGSYNEQFF
TRBJ1-2,16,TRBV11-2,CASSPLRRTDAYGYTF
TRBJ2-2,11,TRBV12-3/TRBV12-4,CASTYTGELFF
TRBJ1-5,14,TRBV6-5,CASGPGQGIQPQHF
TRBJ1-2,12,TRBV7-3,CASSSPGTLHTF
TRBJ1-1,14,TRBV13,CASSSGQWNTEAFF
TRBJ1-2,12,TRBV12-3/TRBV12-4,CASSRTGSGYTF
TRBJ1-5,17,TRBV18,CASSPRGQGFSNQPQHF
TRBJ1-2,14,TRBV2,CASSEGITNYGYTF
TRBJ2-7,15,TRBV9,CASSAGLADTYEQYF
TRBJ2-7,15,TRBV5-1,CASSPQGDRSSEQYF
TRBJ2-7,14,TRBV28,CASSNTGGMYEQYF
TRBJ1-1,15,TRBV4-3,CASSQRGQLNTEAFF
TRBJ2-3,15,TRBV5-1,CASSWDRASTDTQYF
TRBJ2-7,14,TRBV5-6,CASSPGQGNYEQYF
TRBJ2-7,17,TRBV5-1,CASSLTRQAYYPYEQYF
TRBJ1-2,16,TRBV10-3,CAISGGQSEEGYGYTF
TRBJ2-3,15,TRBV5-4,CASGPRLGDTDTQYF
TRBJ1-5,16,TRBV9,CASSAGGQDLNQPQHF
TRBJ2-2,14,TRBV3-1/TRBV3-2,CASSRSGNTGELFF
TRBJ2-3,15,TRBV7-9,CASSLGGGTTDTQYF
TRBJ1-2,13,TRBV6-2/TRBV6-3,CASSLLDRDGYTF
TRBJ2-7,14,TRBV5-8,CASSLAGGFYEQYF
TRBJ2-1,19,TRBV21-1,CASSKGAAPRAFFYNEQFF
TRBJ2-7,15,TRBV5-4,CASSLYGQGTYEQYF
TRBJ2-1,13,TRBV9,CASSGAAYNEQFF
TRBJ1-5,13,TRBV28,CASRVLLNQPQHF
TRBJ1-5,14,TRBV28,CASSRGAGRQPQHF
TRBJ1-4,16,TRBV28,CASSFRQGRANEKLFF
TRBJ2-7,16,TRBV7-3,CASSLFGGTAGDEQYF
TRBJ2-7,11,TRBV19,CATKDSYEQYF
TRBJ1-5,18,TRBV3-1/TRBV3-2,CASSQGTGWTYGNQPQHF
TRBJ2-1,16,TRBV19,CASSEGRAGSYNEQFF
TRBJ2-7,13,TRBV19,CASSRGGPYEQYF
TRBJ2-7,14,TRBV3-1/TRBV3-2,CASSPGQLSYEQYF
TRBJ2-1,15,TRBV7-3,CASSFQGANYNEQFF
TRBJ2-3,18,TRBV7-3,CASSPHPPGTGRTDTQYF
TRBJ1-1,15,TRBV7-2,CASSARQGLNTEAFF
TRBJ2-2,15,TRBV6-4,CASSETSGSTGELFF
TRBJ1-5,15,TRBV29-1,CSVTTPGQGNQPQHF
TRBJ1-5,15,TRBV7-2,CASSYGQNSNQPQHF
TRBJ1-2,12,TRBV29-1,CSVALGTVGYTF
TRBJ2-1,12,TRBV27,CASSLSLEEQFF
TRBJ1-1,15,TRBV7-3,CASSLRTGPNTEAFF
TRBJ1-1,13,TRBV9,CASSTGANTEAFF
TRBJ2-7,16,TRBV7-8,CASSEIWDRGWREQYF
TRBJ2-2,15,TRBV2,CASSASGRAVGELFF
TRBJ1-5,12,TRBV19,CASSIEYQPQHF
TRBJ2-5,12,TRBV18,CASSPSLETQYF
TRBJ2-1,15,TRBV7-8,CASSFDGGSYNEQFF